This TCR beta chain was identified during a study of blood T cell repertoires in COVID-19. Sequenced by immunoSEQ multiplex PCR; TCRdb stores in-frame clones only, minus some. The data hold 30,000 to 40,000 clones, with roughly 77% observed a single time. V lost 2 bases, J lost 6 bases, and 10 bases lay in between. The CDR3 loop spans 13 amino acids. Per the germline V gene, CDR1 is KGHSH and CDR2 is LQKENI. The sequenced sample was peripheral blood. This sequence originates from an elderly man with active or convalescent COVID-19. This sequence joins TRBV18 and TRBJ1-2, with no clear D. Here the CDR3 DNA reads TGTGCCAGCTCACCAGGCGGCTGGGATGGCTACACCTTC. Encoded protein: CASSPGGWDGYTF. Using reference TRBV18 and TRBJ1-2 for the parts outside the CDR3, the full variable domain is NAGVMQNPRHLVRRRGQEARLRCSPMKGHSHVYWYRQLPEEGLKFMVYLQKENIIDESGMPKERFSAEFPKEGPSILRIQQVVRGDSAAYFCASSPGGWDGYTFGSGTRLTVV.